These 23 T cell receptor beta chains came from one sample sequenced in a study of patients and donors after allogeneic stem cell transplantation. Via MiXCR, TCRdb re-called the RT-PCR reads, giving one row per CDR3 protein. The sample holds roughly 940,000 distinct CDR3 sequences; 15% to 20% are singletons and the top ten take around 5.5%. The material sequenced was blood, either unsorted or a sorted T cell fraction (not recorded which). The source of these receptors is a human donor who was either an allogeneic HSCT recipient or a stem cell or donor lymphocyte infusion donor (not recorded which). It is not recorded whose cells these are; they may come from a transplant donor.

This clonotype turned up a few times. The rearrangement links TRBV4-1 to TRBJ2-5, with TRBD1 matching 10 bases. Germline trimming cut 3 bases from V and 4 bases from J; bases unmatched to any gene: 8. The CDR3 has 16 amino acids. Per germline, CDR1 MGHRA and CDR2 YSYEKL. CDR3 protein: CASSQGDRGRGETQYF. DNA of the CDR3: TGCGCCAGCAGCCAGGGGGACAGGGGAAGAGGAGAGACCCAGTACTTC.

This clonotype was picked up many times. The chain links TRBV6-5 to TRBJ2-5; no clear D gene. The CDR3 is 12 amino acids. Germline V gene sequence: CDR1 MNHEY, CDR2 SVGAGI. With 0 bases removed from V and 5 bases from J, the gap between germline ends came to 4 bases. CDR3 coding DNA: TGTGCCAGCAGTTACTCCGGGGAGACCCAGTACTTC. Its translation is CASSYSGETQYF.

This clonotype has a handful of counts. The chain recombines TRBV12-3 or TRBV12-4 with TRBJ2-7; D gene unclear. V was trimmed by 3 bases and J by 2 bases, leaving 14 bases between them. The CDR3 has 15 residues. CDR3: CASSFLRWNAYEQYF. CDR3 coding DNA: TGTGCCAGCAGTTTTCTACGGTGGAACGCCTACGAGCAGTACTTC.

This clonotype was counted only a few times. This chain links TRBV11-3 with TRBJ2-7, with 9 bases matching TRBD2. The CDR3 contains 16 residues. V was pared by 0 bases and J by 6 bases, with 9 bases of the junction left unmatched. Germline V CDR1 and CDR2: SGHNT, YENEEA. DNA of the CDR3: TGTGCCAGCAGCTTAGATTTGGGTAGCGGGAGTGGCGAGCAGTACTTC. Translated: CASSLDLGSGSGEQYF.

This clonotype was seen a handful of times. J is TRBJ2-4 and V is TRBV24-1; D gene ambiguous. The CDR3 is made up of 17 amino acids. Germline assignment: CDR1 KGHDR and CDR2 SFDVKD. With 0 bases removed from V and 0 bases from J, the gap between germline ends came to 11 bases. This chain's CDR3 is CATSDLHARIAKNIQYF. The CDR3 nucleotides read TGTGCCACCAGTGATTTGCACGCGAGAATAGCCAAAAACATTCAGTACTTC.

This clonotype was recorded a few times. CDR3 residues: CSPSAGGQHEQFF. In DNA, the CDR3 is TGCAGCCCTAGCGCGGGAGGACAGCATGAGCAGTTCTTC. The J gene is TRBJ2-1, the V gene TRBV20-1, with 8 bases that match TRBD2. CDR3 length: 13 residues. CDR1 and CDR2 from the germline V gene are DFQATT and SNEGSKA (reference sequence).

This clonotype turned up a few times. J is TRBJ2-1 and V is TRBV28, with D unresolved. V was pared by 3 bases and J by 10 bases, with 10 bases between. Per the germline V gene, CDR1 is MDHEN and CDR2 is SYDVKM. The CDR3 has 12 residues. The CDR3 loop reads CASSFRFREQFF. CDR3 nucleotides: TGTGCCAGCAGTTTCCGTTTCAGGGAGCAGTTCTTC.

This clonotype has a handful of counts. V and J are TRBV6-1 and TRBJ1-6; perhaps TRBD1 as D (6 bases). Trimming took 8 bases from V and 8 from J, leaving 19 bases between them. From germline, CDR1 is MNHNS and CDR2 SASEGT. The CDR3 has 15 residues. CDR3 nucleotides: TGTGCCAGCGCAACGGGGGGCAGGGGCCATTCACCCCTCCACTTT. It yields the protein CASATGGRGHSPLHF.

Ten or more counts support this clonotype. The genes are TRBV12-3 or TRBV12-4 and TRBJ1-5; D is unresolved. V shed 2 bases and J shed 3 bases, with 8 bases lying between them. This CDR3 spans 14 amino acids. The CDR3 region is CASSLRGTNQPQHF. DNA for the CDR3: TGTGCCAGCAGTTTACGGGGTACCAATCAGCCCCAGCATTTT.

This clonotype has a handful of counts. The rearrangement uses TRBV5-1 and TRBJ1-1, with 8 bases matching TRBD1. The length of the CDR3 is 14 residues. Per germline, CDR1 SGHRS and CDR2 YFSETQ. With 5 bases clipped from V and 4 bases from J, the junction kept 7 bases outside the gene matches. In DNA form, the CDR3 reads TGCGCCAGCAGGTCCCCAGGGGGCGGCACTGAAGCTTTCTTT. Encoded protein: CASRSPGGGTEAFF.

This clonotype has just a few counts. The chain joins TRBV25-1 to TRBJ2-7, with D tentatively TRBD1 or TRBD2 (6 bases each). Per germline, CDR1 MGHDK and CDR2 SYGVNS. The CDR3 totals 14 residues. The V gene lost 9 bases and the J gene lost 1 base, with 16 bases spanning the gap. CDR3 region: CASAGHRGSYEQYF. The CDR3 DNA sequence: TGTGCCAGTGCGGGACACCGCGGTTCCTACGAGCAGTACTTC.

This clonotype was seen a handful of times. The chain uses TRBV29-1 and TRBJ1-1, with 9 bases lining up with TRBD1. This CDR3 spans 12 amino acids. Germline loops: CDR1 SQVTM, CDR2 ANQGSEA. V was clipped by 6 bases and J by 11 bases; unmatched bases: 10. DNA of the CDR3: TGCAGCGTCTTGGGACAGGGACTTTATGCTTTCTTT. Residues: CSVLGQGLYAFF.

The gene calls are TRBV10-3 and TRBJ2-1; 12 bases line up with TRBD2. Trimming at V came to 4 bases and at J to 11 bases, leaving 3 bases not matched to a gene. The CDR3 consists of 13 residues. Germline values: CDR1 ENHRY, CDR2 SYGVKD. CDR3 nucleotides: TGTGCCATCAGTGGACTAGCGGGGGCACAGCAGTTCTTC. It encodes CAISGLAGAQQFF.

This clonotype came up a few times. The V and J genes are TRBV3-1 and TRBJ2-7; D is undetermined. V lost 0 bases, J lost 4 bases, and 19 bases lay in between. Per the germline V gene, CDR1 is LGHDT and CDR2 is YNNKEL (reference sequence). The CDR3 loop spans 17 amino acids. In nucleotides, the CDR3 is TGTGCCAGCAGCCAAGATAGAGGAAAGACTCGGGTTTACGAGCAGTACTTC. This encodes CASSQDRGKTRVYEQYF.

This clonotype has just a few counts. The chain carries TRBV29-1 and TRBJ2-7; TRBD1 aligns across 11 bases. The CDR3 totals 14 residues. Germline V gene data show CDR1 as SQVTM and CDR2 as ANQGSEA. V was pared by 6 bases and J by 2 bases, with 6 bases of the junction left unmatched. The CDR3 DNA sequence: TGCAGCGTCCGAGGGGGACAGGGGGCCTACGAGCAGTACTTC. This translates into CSVRGGQGAYEQYF.

The chain is built from TRBV25-1 and TRBJ1-2; a weak D match, TRBD1 (5 bases). This CDR3 contains 14 residues. Deletions cut 2 bases from V and 5 bases from J, with 12 bases between. CDR1 and CDR2 (germline): MGHDK, SYGVNS. The CDR3 loop reads CASSEPGGRYGYTF. CDR3 DNA: TGTGCCAGCAGTGAACCGGGGGGTAGATATGGCTACACCTTC.

Points on this clonotype: No DNA is shown, since the ends of the CDR3 on it are uncertain; the CDR3 is the one TCRdb lists. The J gene is TRBJ2-2, the V gene TRBV2; the table assigns TRBD1, which was not confirmed against the DNA. The CDR3 length is 18 residues, termini included. Germline CDR1 reads SNHLY; CDR2 reads FYNNEI. CDR3 region: CASSSSFGPGGLAGELFF.

This chain connects TRBV5-1 to TRBJ1-4; D unresolved. Trimming removed 4 bases from V and 8 bases from J, with 6 bases in between. CDR1 is SGHRS and CDR2 is YFSETQ in the germline V gene. This CDR3 is built from 11 residues. The CDR3 region is CASSGEEKLFF. The CDR3 DNA is TGCGCCAGCAGCGGAGAAGAAAAACTGTTTTTT. The variable domain in full, with the rest retrieved from reference TRBV5-1 and TRBJ1-4, is KAGVTQTPRYLIKTRGQQVTLSCSPISGHRSVSWYQQTPGQGLQFLFEYFSETQRNKGNFPGRFSGRQFSNSRSEMNVSTLELGDSALYLCASSGEEKLFFGSGTQLSVL.

There are a few counts of this clonotype. The rearrangement links TRBV25-1 to TRBJ2-5; 7 bases are shared with TRBD1. Germline V gene lookup returns CDR1 MGHDK and CDR2 SYGVNS. This CDR3 is 14 amino acids long. V shed 4 bases, J shed 0 bases, and the junction held 2 bases outside the gene matches. CDR3 in amino acids: CASSGDSYQETQYF. DNA for the CDR3: TGTGCCAGCAGTGGGGACAGCTACCAAGAGACCCAGTACTTC.

This clonotype was found a few times. This chain uses TRBV3-1 with TRBJ2-7; D is undetermined. Germline CDR1 reads LGHDT; CDR2 reads YNNKEL (reference sequence). V lost 1 base and J 4 bases, leaving 8 bases between the germline ends. The CDR3 runs to 13 residues. CDR3 bases: TGTGCCAGCAGCCAAGGAAATTTGTACGAGCAGTACTTC. Amino acid sequence: CASSQGNLYEQYF.

This clonotype was recorded once. The chain has TRBV9 and TRBJ2-2; TRBD1 aligns across 8 bases. Per germline, CDR1 SGDLS and CDR2 YYNGEE. V trimming: 6 bases; J trimming: 4 bases; junction bases outside the gene matches: 8. This CDR3 is built from 15 residues. This CDR3 is CASTLGQGGTGELFF. The DNA for the CDR3 is TGTGCCAGCACCCTAGGACAGGGTGGCACCGGGGAGCTGTTTTTT.

The chain combines TRBV12-3 or TRBV12-4 with TRBJ2-5, with a possible D match to TRBD1 (5 bases). V gave up 10 bases and J gave up 5 bases, with 17 bases separating them. The length of the CDR3 is 13 residues. The CDR3 coding sequence is TGTGCCATCAACATCCAGGGTGGTGAGACCCAGTACTTC. It encodes CAINIQGGETQYF.

The chain uses TRBV19 and TRBJ2-1; TRBD2 aligns across 8 bases. V was clipped by 6 bases and J by 6 bases; unmatched bases: 4. Germline CDR1 LNHDA, CDR2 SQIVND (reference sequence). This CDR3 is built from 13 residues. The CDR3 loop is CASRGAGVNEQFF. The CDR3 DNA follows: TGTGCCAGTAGAGGAGCGGGAGTCAATGAGCAGTTCTTC.